Listed here are 25 T cell receptor beta chains from one sample, sequenced in a study of T-cell reconstitution after alpha-beta-depleted transplantation in children. A TCRbeta library incorporating unique molecular identifiers was prepared. One entry per CDR3 protein results from TCRdb running MiXCR on the PCR reads. The sample includes fewer than 700,000 distinct CDR3 sequences, over 10% of them seen just once. The sample was PBMCs, mostly from graft donor cells, taken 360 days after TCRalphabeta/CD19-depleted stem cell transplant. The source is a male patient between 5 and 17 years old who had a stem cell transplant for acute myeloid leukemia, so the T cells may come from the graft donor.

This clonotype was seen only a few times. The rearrangement uses TRBV7-9 and TRBJ2-3, with TRBD2 identical over 7 bases. The CDR3 runs 15 residues. Germline V gene lookup returns CDR1 SEHNR and CDR2 FQNEAQ (reference sequence). After removal of 4 bases from V and 0 bases from J, the junction contained 4 bases not matched to a gene. The CDR3 protein is CASSSFSGSTDTQYF. CDR3 bases: TGTGCCAGCAGCTCCTTTAGCGGGAGCACAGATACGCAGTATTTT.

This sequence joins TRBV5-1 and TRBJ2-3; 14 bases agree with TRBD2. V lost 2 bases, J lost 6 bases, and 8 bases stayed unmatched. Per the germline V gene, CDR1 is SGHRS and CDR2 is YFSETQ. The CDR3 consists of 17 residues. CDR3 protein: CASSLLTSGRARDTQYF. DNA of the CDR3: TGCGCCAGCAGCTTATTGACTAGCGGGAGGGCCCGTGATACGCAGTATTTT.

This clonotype was detected a few times. V is TRBV12-3 or TRBV12-4 and J is TRBJ2-5, with 7 bases fitting TRBD2. Unmatched junction bases numbered 10, after V lost 7 bases and J lost 2 bases. The CDR3 is 15 residues long. CDR3 sequence: CASTLHSGLQETQYF. CDR3 coding DNA: TGTGCCAGCACCTTACATAGCGGGCTGCAAGAGACCCAGTACTTC.

This clonotype has a count of ten or more. This sequence joins TRBV28 and TRBJ2-2; the D is unclear. The CDR3 totals 16 residues. Germline V gene sequence: CDR1 MDHEN, CDR2 SYDVKM. V gave up 4 bases and J gave up 1 base, with 13 bases separating them. The CDR3 coding sequence is TGTGCCAGCAGTTCTCTTGGCCCCCAGAACACCGGGGAGCTGTTTTTT. Residues: CASSSLGPQNTGELFF.

The genes are TRBV20-1 and TRBJ2-3; 8 positions match TRBD1. V dropped 2 bases and J dropped 6; count of bases not matched to a gene: 4. Germline values: CDR1 DFQATT, CDR2 SNEGSKA (reference sequence). This CDR3 has 13 amino acids. The CDR3 is CSARRTGSDTQYF. CDR3 nucleotides: TGCAGTGCTAGAAGGACAGGGAGTGATACGCAGTATTTT.

This clonotype has just a few counts. This chain uses TRBV6-5 with TRBJ1-3; a possible D gene is TRBD1 (6 bases). The CDR3 sequence is 14 residues long. Germline lookup yields CDR1 MNHEY and CDR2 SVGAGI. The V end lost 3 bases, the J end lost 1 base, and 7 bases lay between the germline ends. CDR3 nucleotide sequence: TGTGCCAGCAGTTATACAGGGTCTGGAAACACCATATATTTT. Translation: CASSYTGSGNTIYF.

This clonotype was seen a few times. An end of the junction differs from the germline gene, which may be a read error. The chain is built from TRBV20-1 and TRBJ2-7; TRBD1 matches at 7 bases. The germline V gene has CDR1 DFQATT and CDR2 SNEGSKA (reference sequence). The CDR3 loop spans 11 amino acids. CDR3 residues: CSARRNQGDHF. CDR3 nucleotides: TGCAGTGCTAGAAGGAATCAGGGGGATCACTTC.

This rearrangement joins TRBV13 to TRBJ2-3, with D possibly TRBD2 on 6 matching bases. V lost 1 base and J 1 base, leaving 12 bases between the germline ends. There are 16 residues in the CDR3. Germline CDR1 reads PRHDT; CDR2 reads FYEKMQ (reference sequence). For the CDR3, the DNA is TGTGCCAGCAGCTTAGCCCCCCAGCGGGGCACAGATACGCAGTATTTT. Translated: CASSLAPQRGTDTQYF. The full variable domain, in which reference TRBV13 and TRBJ2-3 provide the parts outside the CDR3, is AAGVIQSPRHLIKEKRETATLKCYPIPRHDTVYWYQQGPGQDPQFLISFYEKMQSDKGSIPDRFSAQQFSDYHSELNMSSLELGDSALYFCASSLAPQRGTDTQYFGPGTRLTVL.

This chain joins TRBV5-1 and TRBJ2-7; weak D call: TRBD1 (6 bases). V lost 0 bases and J lost 6, with 13 bases in between. Per the germline V gene, CDR1 is SGHRS and CDR2 is YFSETQ. The CDR3 contains 14 residues. This chain's CDR3 is CASSLDRELREQYF. CDR3 coding DNA: TGCGCCAGCAGCTTGGACAGGGAGCTCCGCGAGCAGTACTTC. Drawing the rest from reference TRBV5-1 and TRBJ2-7, the complete variable domain is KAGVTQTPRYLIKTRGQQVTLSCSPISGHRSVSWYQQTPGQGLQFLFEYFSETQRNKGNFPGRFSGRQFSNSRSEMNVSTLELGDSALYLCASSLDRELREQYFGPGTRLTVT.

This clonotype occurred many times. V and J are TRBV20-1 and TRBJ1-5; D may be TRBD1 (6 bases). CDR3 length equals 15 residues. V dropped 1 base and J dropped 7 bases, with 17 bases sitting between them. The germline V gene encodes CDR1 DFQATT and CDR2 SNEGSKA (reference sequence). The CDR3 region is CSARGQVLSEQPQHF. Written as DNA, the CDR3 is TGCAGTGCTAGAGGACAGGTATTAAGTGAACAGCCCCAGCATTTT.

This clonotype was observed a handful of times. J is TRBJ2-1 and V is TRBV11-2; 10 bases are shared with TRBD2. The CDR3 has 15 amino acids. Unmatched junction bases numbered 6, after V lost 5 bases and J lost 5 bases. Germline V CDR1 and CDR2: SGHAT, FQNNGV. Here the CDR3 reads CASSGVLAGDNEQFF. The CDR3, as DNA: TGTGCCAGCAGCGGCGTCCTAGCGGGAGACAATGAGCAGTTCTTC. The variable domain in full, completed from reference TRBV11-2 and TRBJ2-1, reads EAGVAQSPRYKIIEKRQSVAFWCNPISGHATLYWYQQILGQGPKLLIQFQNNGVVDDSQLPKDRFSAERLKGVDSTLKIQPAKLEDSAVYLCASSGVLAGDNEQFFGPGTRLTVL.

The chain combines TRBV7-3 with TRBJ2-1; D call uncertain. CDR1 SGHTA and CDR2 FQGTGA come from the germline V gene. The V end lost 1 base, the J end lost 5 bases, and 3 bases lay between the germline ends. This CDR3 has 12 residues. The CDR3 DNA sequence: TGTGCCAGCAGCTTAATAAACAATGAGCAGTTCTTC. Translating it yields CASSLINNEQFF.

This clonotype was found many times. The rearrangement uses TRBV29-1 and TRBJ1-5, with D hard to call. Per germline, CDR1 SQVTM and CDR2 ANQGSEA. There are 11 residues in the CDR3. The V end lost 8 bases, the J end lost 5 bases, and 10 bases lay between the germline ends. CDR3 sequence: CSIIFHQPQHF. In DNA, the CDR3 is TGCAGCATAATTTTTCATCAGCCCCAGCATTTT.

V and J are TRBV4-2 and TRBJ2-1; TRBD1 might be the D (6 bases). The germline V gene encodes CDR1 LGHNA and CDR2 YNFKEQ. Trimming removed 0 bases at V and 1 base at J, with 13 bases between. This CDR3 is built from 17 residues. The CDR3 DNA reads as TGTGCCAGCAGCCAAGAATCCGGGACACTTTCCTACAATGAGCAGTTCTTC. Translation gives CASSQESGTLSYNEQFF.

The V call is TRBV29-1, the J call TRBJ2-6; weak D call: TRBD1 (5 bases). The ends were cut back, 5 bases at V and 0 bases at J, with 11 bases in the middle. The CDR3 spans 15 residues. Germline V CDR1 and CDR2: SQVTM, ANQGSEA. This CDR3 is CSVLQTVSGANVLTF. The CDR3 nucleotides read TGCAGCGTTCTACAGACAGTCTCTGGGGCCAACGTCCTGACTTTC.

The CDR3 loop is CASSESPNQPQHF. CDR3 DNA sequence: TGTGCCAGCAGTGAGTCACCTAATCAGCCCCAGCATTTT. This chain links TRBV2 with TRBJ1-5, with no clear D. The germline V gene has CDR1 SNHLY and CDR2 FYNNEI. The germline V and J ends were trimmed by 3 bases and 4 bases, with 7 bases remaining between them. This CDR3 contains 13 residues.

This chain links TRBV4-3 with TRBJ1-2; D is perhaps TRBD1 (5 bases). The length of the CDR3 is 13 residues. V was shortened by 2 bases and J by 5 bases, with 9 bases between the two germline ends. The V gene's germline CDR1 is LGHNA and CDR2 YSLEER. The CDR3 loop reads CASSQPGSYGYTF. CDR3 nucleotide sequence: TGCGCCAGCAGCCAACCAGGGAGTTATGGCTACACCTTC.

This clonotype was detected a few times. In DNA form, the CDR3 reads TGTGCCTGGAGCTCTGGCCCCCGGGGCTCCATGAGGAACTACAATGAGCAGTTCTTC. It codes for CAWSSGPRGSMRNYNEQFF. J is TRBJ2-1 and V is TRBV30; D tentatively reads TRBD1 or TRBD2 (5 bases each). Per the germline V gene, CDR1 is GTSNPN and CDR2 is SVGIG (reference sequence). CDR3 length: 19 residues. Trimming took 3 bases from V and 3 from J, leaving 27 bases between them.

A few counts support this clonotype. The CDR3: CSAEVVMDTQYF. The CDR3 bases are TGCAGCGCCGAAGTCGTGATGGATACGCAGTATTTT. V usage is TRBV29-1 and J usage is TRBJ2-3; D gene uncertain. Trimming shortened V by 7 bases and J by 6 bases, and 14 bases separated the two germline ends. CDR3 size: 12 residues. The germline V gene encodes CDR1 SQVTM and CDR2 ANQGSEA.

In this sample, this clonotype turned up a few times. The V and J genes are TRBV30 and TRBJ2-3; D is uncertain. With 0 bases removed from V and 3 bases from J, the gap between germline ends came to 7 bases. The CDR3 runs 13 residues. Germline assignment: CDR1 GTSNPN and CDR2 SVGIG (reference sequence). The CDR3 spells CAWSVGLTDTQYF. The CDR3, as DNA: TGTGCCTGGAGTGTAGGGTTAACAGATACGCAGTATTTT.

In this sample, this clonotype turned up many times. The genes are TRBV28 and TRBJ1-1; D is ambiguous. Germline lookup yields CDR1 MDHEN and CDR2 SYDVKM. The CDR3 contains 13 residues. V was clipped by 6 bases and J by 5 bases, with 13 bases between them. CDR3 nucleotide sequence: TGTGCCAGCAGCCCCGTATTAGTAACTGAAGCTTTCTTT. Residues: CASSPVLVTEAFF.

This clonotype was detected only once. V usage is TRBV18 and J usage is TRBJ2-3, with TRBD2 matching 11 bases. V lost 3 bases and J lost 2; bases outside the gene matches: 4. Germline V gives CDR1 KGHSH, CDR2 LQKENI. The CDR3 consists of 16 residues. In DNA, the CDR3 is TGTGCCAGCTCACCGGGGACTAGCGGAATCACAGATACGCAGTATTTT. Residues: CASSPGTSGITDTQYF.

This clonotype was counted only a few times. V usage is TRBV20-1 and J usage is TRBJ2-7; 8 nucleotides match TRBD1. Germline assignment: CDR1 DFQATT and CDR2 SNEGSKA (reference sequence). This CDR3 spans 14 amino acids. V shed 2 bases, J shed 3 bases, and the junction held 6 bases outside the gene matches. The CDR3 coding sequence is TGCAGTGCTAGACCAGGGGGCGAAATCTACGAGCAGTACTTC. As protein: CSARPGGEIYEQYF.

This clonotype was counted ten times or more. The gene calls are TRBV20-1 and TRBJ2-7; TRBD2 matches 7 bases. The CDR3 totals 10 residues. Germline values: CDR1 DFQATT, CDR2 SNEGSKA (reference sequence). The junction had 4 bases not matched to a gene; V was cut back by 6 bases and J by 8 bases. CDR3 loop: CSATSVKQYF. CDR3 in DNA: TGCAGTGCCACTAGCGTGAAGCAGTACTTC.

The chain combines TRBV6-5 with TRBJ2-1; 7 bases fit TRBD2. The trim removed 0 bases at V and 0 bases at J, leaving 11 bases unmatched. Germline CDR1 and CDR2: MNHEY and SVGAGI. The CDR3 sequence is 19 residues long. CDR3 loop: CASSYSGGSPISSYNEQFF. For the CDR3, the DNA is TGTGCCAGCAGTTACTCCGGCGGGAGCCCAATAAGCTCCTACAATGAGCAGTTCTTC.